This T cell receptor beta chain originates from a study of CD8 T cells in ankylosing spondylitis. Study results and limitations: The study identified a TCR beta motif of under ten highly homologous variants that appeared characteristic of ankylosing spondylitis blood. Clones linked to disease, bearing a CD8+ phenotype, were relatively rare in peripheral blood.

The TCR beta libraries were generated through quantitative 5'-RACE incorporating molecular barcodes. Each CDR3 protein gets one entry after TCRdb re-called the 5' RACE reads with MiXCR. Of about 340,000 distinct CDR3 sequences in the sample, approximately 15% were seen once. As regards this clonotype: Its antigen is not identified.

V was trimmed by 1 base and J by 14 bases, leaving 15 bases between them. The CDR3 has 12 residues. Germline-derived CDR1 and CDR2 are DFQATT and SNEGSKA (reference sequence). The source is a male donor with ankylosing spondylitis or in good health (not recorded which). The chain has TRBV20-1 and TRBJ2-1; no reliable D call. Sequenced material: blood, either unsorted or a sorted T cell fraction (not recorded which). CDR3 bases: TGCAGTGCTAGAGGGCAGGTACTAAATGAGTTCTTC. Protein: CSARGQVLNEFF.